This T cell receptor (beta chain) was observed in a study of OX40 agonist ivuxolimab in advanced cancers. The study's findings and limits: At 0.1 to 3.0 mg/kg and by week 6, clonal expansion occurred in CD4+ and CD8+ blood T cells.

In regard to this clone: Antigen: not known.

TCRdb's copy holds only in-frame clones and misses some; the assay was immunoSEQ multiplex PCR. The table records approximately 82,000 clones, 88% of them present only once. This material consisted of CD4+ or CD8+ T cells sorted from blood, taken in a trial of the OX40 agonist ivuxolimab. This TCR derives from an adult with an advanced solid tumor such as melanoma, head and neck, liver or kidney cancer.

For the CDR3, the DNA is TGCAGCGTTGTTGCCGGGACGGTCTACGAGCAGTACTTC. This sequence encodes CSVVAGTVYEQYF. The rearrangement links TRBV29-1 to TRBJ2-7; D may be TRBD1 or TRBD2 (5 bases each). Germline CDR1 is SQVTM and CDR2 is ANQGSEA. The CDR3 is made up of 13 amino acids. V dropped 4 bases and J dropped 3 bases, with 13 bases sitting between them.